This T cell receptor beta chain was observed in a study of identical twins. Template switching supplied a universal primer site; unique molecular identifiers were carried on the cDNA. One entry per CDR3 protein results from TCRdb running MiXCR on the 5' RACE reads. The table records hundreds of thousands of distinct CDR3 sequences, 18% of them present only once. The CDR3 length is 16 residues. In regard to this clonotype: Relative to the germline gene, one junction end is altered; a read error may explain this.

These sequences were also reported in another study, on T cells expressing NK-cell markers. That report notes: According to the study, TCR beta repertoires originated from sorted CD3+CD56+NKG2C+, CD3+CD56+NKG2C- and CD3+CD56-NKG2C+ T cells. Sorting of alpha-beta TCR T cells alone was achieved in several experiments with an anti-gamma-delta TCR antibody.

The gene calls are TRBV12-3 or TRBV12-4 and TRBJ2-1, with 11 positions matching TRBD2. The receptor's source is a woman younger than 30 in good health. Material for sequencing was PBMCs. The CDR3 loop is CASSLIAGGLGNEQLF. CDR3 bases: TGTGCCAGCAGTTTGATAGCGGGGGGGCTAGGCAATGAGCAGCTCTTC.